This TCR beta chain was captured by sequencing in a study of blood T cell repertoires in COVID-19. Seattle's enrolled individuals joined amid active infection and were then monitored longitudinally. Original handling: Counts of nucleated cells, estimated from reference gene primer amplification, were obtained. Here immunoSEQ multiplex PCR was the method, and the copy in TCRdb shows in-frame clones only, minus some. That table gives V, J and clone size, and the DNA gave D and trimming. The sample records roughly 460,000 clones, approximately 90% being singletons. CDR1 and CDR2 (germline): SGHNT, YYREEE (reference sequence). The germline V and J ends were trimmed by 1 base and 7 bases, with 17 bases remaining between them. This CDR3 is 16 amino acids long.

The chain is built from TRBV5-4 and TRBJ1-4, with D maybe TRBD1 (6 bases). The TCR sequence derives from a man aged 18 to 29 with COVID-19, enrolled during active disease. Sequencing was carried out using peripheral blood. CDR3 in DNA: TGTGCCAGCAGCTTGAATTCGGCAGGGGATATTGAAAAACTGTTTTTT. Amino acids: CASSLNSAGDIEKLFF.